The entry that follows covers one T cell receptor (beta chain) sequence. These data come from a study of blood T cell repertoires in COVID-19. Study context: T cells, B-cell-depleted T cells, or PBMCs provided the cDNA or gDNA that served as material.

Participant ages covered roughly 18 to 90 years across 20 to 30 US areas. The CDR3 has 14 residues. As originally analysed: By means of reference gene primer amplification, nucleated cell counts were estimated. Repertoires were generated with immunoSEQ multiplex PCR, while TCRdb's copy carries only in-frame clones and drops some. That table gives V, J and clone size, and the DNA gave D and trimming. The sample holds 350,000 to 400,000 clones, approximately 91% seen once. This clonotype was obtained from a woman between 40 and 50 years old who had been exposed to COVID-19. The sequenced material came from PBMCs or T cells enriched from blood (not recorded which). The rearrangement uses TRBV21-1 and TRBJ2-1; the table's D call of TRBD2 was not tested on the DNA. TRBV21-1 is described as a pseudogene. CDR3 sequence reads: CASSRTSVYVEQFF. The CDR3 DNA reads as TGTGCCAGCAGTCGGACTAGTGTCTACGTTGAGCAGTTCTTC.